The 18 T cell receptor beta chains in this list originate from one sample, sequenced in a study of T cell responses to AZD1222 COVID-19 vaccine. Sequencing was performed with immunoSEQ multiplex PCR; in TCRdb, only in-frame clones are kept and a portion is missing. Here the sample spans about 200,000 clones, roughly 94% being singletons. The sequencing used peripheral blood, collected 28 days after the second dose of the MenACWY control vaccine. These receptors were taken from an adult who received the MenACWY meningococcal vaccine as a control.

This clone was counted a few times. V gene TRBV5-4 combines with J gene TRBJ1-4; 7 nucleotides align to TRBD1. V was clipped by 4 bases and J by 3 bases; unmatched bases: 6. Germline CDR1 and CDR2: SGHNT and YYREEE (reference sequence). The CDR3 has 15 residues. As DNA, the CDR3 is TGTGCCAGCAGCAGCAGGGGGATGGCTAATGAAAAACTGTTTTTT. It translates to CASSSRGMANEKLFF.

The chain carries TRBV27 and TRBJ1-2, with D tentatively TRBD1 (5 bases). V was clipped by 1 base and J by 6 bases, with 12 bases between them. The CDR3 has 14 amino acids. CDR1 is MNHEY and CDR2 is SMNVEV in the germline V gene (reference sequence). The CDR3 DNA follows: TGTGCCAGCAGTTTATTTGCGGGGGATAATGGCTACACCTTC. Translation: CASSLFAGDNGYTF.

The chain recombines TRBV7-9 with TRBJ2-2; TRBD1 aligns across 11 bases. With V trimmed by 5 bases and J by 5 bases, 7 bases remained unmatched. The germline V gene encodes CDR1 SEHNR and CDR2 FQNEAQ (reference sequence). The CDR3 runs 16 residues. The CDR3 here is CASSVTGTGGTGELFF. The CDR3 bases are TGTGCCAGCAGCGTTACCGGGACAGGGGGAACCGGGGAGCTGTTTTTT.

The chain has TRBV11-2 and TRBJ2-3; D uncertain. CDR1 and CDR2 from the germline V gene are SGHAT and FQNNGV. Trimming stripped 0 bases from V and 5 bases from J, with 12 bases between. The CDR3 runs to 15 residues. Here the CDR3 reads CASSLDDGRRDTQYF. The CDR3 coding sequence is TGTGCCAGCAGCTTAGATGATGGACGTCGAGATACGCAGTATTTT.

The rearrangement links TRBV11-2 to TRBJ2-1, with 10 bases matching TRBD2. In germline, CDR1 is SGHAT, CDR2 FQNNGV. V gave up 4 bases and J gave up 7 bases; unmatched junction bases: 13. The CDR3 extends over 17 amino acids. In DNA form, the CDR3 reads TGTGCCAGCAGCTCGCCTATAGCGGGGGGAGAGGGGAATGAGCAGTTCTTC. The encoded protein is CASSSPIAGGEGNEQFF.

The V call is TRBV3-1 (or the pseudogene TRBV3-2), the J call TRBJ2-1, with 13 bases that match TRBD2. This CDR3 comprises 20 residues. Germline loops: CDR1 LGHDT, CDR2 YNNKEL (reference sequence). The trim removed 0 bases at V and 6 bases at J, leaving 14 bases unmatched. CDR3 region: CASSQDRGTSGAGIINEQFF. CDR3 nucleotides: TGTGCCAGCAGCCAAGATCGGGGGACTAGCGGGGCGGGGATAATCAATGAGCAGTTCTTC.

CDR3 in amino acids: CASSQVGSSGAPEQYF. CDR3 coding DNA: TGTGCCAGCAGCCAAGTCGGGTCTAGTGGGGCCCCTGAGCAGTACTTC. The rearrangement joins TRBV3-1 (or the pseudogene TRBV3-2) to TRBJ2-7, with D possibly matching TRBD1 (5 bases). The V end lost 1 base, the J end lost 7 bases, and 20 bases lay between the germline ends. The CDR3 sequence is 16 residues long. CDR1 is LGHDT, CDR2 YNNKEL, per germline (reference sequence).

The V call is TRBV30, the J call TRBJ1-1; D is unresolved. The CDR3 runs 15 residues. In germline, CDR1 is GTSNPN, CDR2 SVGIG (reference sequence). Trimming shortened V by 3 bases and J by 0 bases, and 14 bases separated the two germline ends. The CDR3 reads CAWRYSSLMNTEAFF. The CDR3 DNA follows: TGTGCCTGGAGATACAGTTCCCTCATGAACACTGAAGCTTTCTTT.

The rearrangement links TRBV27 to TRBJ2-7, with D possibly being TRBD1 or TRBD2 (5 bases each). Germline CDR1 reads MNHEY; CDR2 reads SMNVEV (reference sequence). V was shortened by 7 bases and J by 7 bases, with 17 bases between the two germline ends. This CDR3 is 13 amino acids long. The CDR3 here is CASTPQGVGEQYF. CDR3 in DNA: TGTGCCAGCACACCGCAGGGAGTCGGAGAGCAGTACTTC.

CDR3 coding DNA: TGTGCCAGCAGTGACAGGGGACTGAGCTCCTACGAGCAGTACTTC. It is translated as CASSDRGLSSYEQYF. J is TRBJ2-7 and V is TRBV27; TRBD1 matches 8 bases. Germline CDR1 reads MNHEY; CDR2 reads SMNVEV (reference sequence). V shed 5 bases and J 0 bases; nucleotides not matched to a gene: 6. The CDR3 totals 15 residues.

The chain links TRBV29-1 to TRBJ2-1; 10 nucleotides line up with TRBD2. Germline V gene sequence: CDR1 SQVTM, CDR2 ANQGSEA. After removal of 5 bases from V and 9 bases from J, the junction contained 7 bases not matched to a gene. CDR3 size: 13 residues. In DNA form, the CDR3 reads TGCAGCGTTCTAGCGGGAGTGGCGGGTGAGCAGTTCTTC. Protein: CSVLAGVAGEQFF.

This chain links TRBV2 with TRBJ2-7; the D gene is possibly TRBD2 (7 bases). The CDR3 runs to 15 residues. Germline V gene lookup returns CDR1 SNHLY and CDR2 FYNNEI. V was pared by 4 bases and J by 3 bases, with 16 bases between. The CDR3 region is CASSVLGGAIYEQYF. The DNA of the CDR3 is TGTGCCAGCAGTGTGTTAGGGGGGGCAATCTACGAGCAGTACTTC.

This chain uses TRBV6-5 with TRBJ1-5; D gene uncertain. Deletions cut 7 bases from V and 0 bases from J, with 13 bases between. The CDR3 totals 15 residues. The germline gives CDR1 MNHEY, CDR2 SVGAGI. CDR3 nucleotides: TGTGCCAGCACCCAACCCCCCTATAGCAATCAGCCCCAGCATTTT. Translating gives CASTQPPYSNQPQHF.

The chain combines TRBV28 with TRBJ2-7; either TRBD1 or TRBD2 may fit D (5 bases each). There are 16 residues in the CDR3. V gave up 5 bases and J gave up 7 bases, with 24 bases separating them. Per germline, CDR1 MDHEN and CDR2 SYDVKM. CDR3 in amino acids: CASSPNGGTTADEQYF. DNA of the CDR3: TGTGCCAGCAGTCCCAATGGGGGAACAACGGCGGATGAGCAGTACTTC.

This rearrangement joins TRBV6-2 or TRBV6-3 to TRBJ2-2; D not certain. The CDR3 contains 16 residues. Germline V gene lookup returns CDR1 MNHEY and CDR2 SVGEGT. V lost 0 bases and J 0 bases, leaving 8 bases between the germline ends. Written as DNA, the CDR3 is TGTGCCAGCAGTTACTCTTGGGATCCGAACACCGGGGAGCTGTTTTTT. It specifies CASSYSWDPNTGELFF.

The rearrangement joins TRBV12-3 or TRBV12-4 to TRBJ2-2; no clear D. This CDR3 region has 12 residues. V was shortened by 10 bases and J by 0 bases, with 6 bases between the two germline ends. The chain's CDR3 is CATRPNTGELFF. As DNA, the CDR3 is TGTGCCACCAGACCGAACACCGGGGAGCTGTTTTTT.

CDR3 in amino acids: CSAVLTRGDTQYF. DNA of the CDR3: TGCAGCGCCGTATTGACCCGTGGAGATACGCAGTATTTT. The chain employs TRBV29-1 and TRBJ2-3; no reliable D call. This CDR3 comprises 13 residues. Germline values: CDR1 SQVTM, CDR2 ANQGSEA. V was shortened by 7 bases and J by 5 bases, with 16 bases between the two germline ends.

In this sample, this clone turned up once. The V call is TRBV27, the J call TRBJ2-3; 8 nucleotides match TRBD2. V dropped 3 bases and J dropped 5; count of bases not matched to a gene: 4. CDR1 and CDR2 (germline): MNHEY, SMNVEV (reference sequence). CDR3 length: 14 amino acids. The CDR3 is CASSFRGGLDTQYF. CDR3 DNA sequence: TGTGCCAGCAGTTTCCGGGGGGGCTTAGATACGCAGTATTTT.